The rows below give T cell receptor beta chains drawn from one sample of a study of cytomegalovirus exposure and HLA in healthy donors. Assay: immunoSEQ multiplex PCR; the TCRdb copy retains only in-frame clones and omits some. The sample yields 100,000 to 150,000 clones, 70% to 90% seen once. The sample was PBMCs. All receptors derive from a woman under 30 in good health and CMV-seronegative. The CDR3 runs from the conserved cysteine through the conserved F or W. The D gene is left open where the match is weak. Clone size appears in some rows only: once, few, many, or a class for an expanded clone.

>NA|few|TRBV11-2|TRBJ1-3
TGTGCCAGCAGCTCCAGCGGCTACTCTGGAAACACCATATATTTT
CASSSSGYSGNTIYF
>TRBD1|NA|TRBV4-3|TRBJ1-4
TGCGCCAGCAGCCAAGCCCCGGGACAGGGGCGACCTAATGAAAAACTGTTTTTT
CASSQAPGQGRPNEKLFF
>NA|NA|TRBV6-1|TRBJ1-6
TGTGCCAGTAAGGAGGTCGGGACTGAGAATTCACCCCTCCACTTT
CASKEVGTENSPLHF
>TRBD1|NA|TRBV6-1|TRBJ2-7
TGTGCCAGCAGTGAAGCGGGACAGGTGCTGATCTACGAGCAGTACTTC
CASSEAGQVLIYEQYF
>TRBD1|NA|TRBV9|TRBJ2-6
TGTGCCAGCAGCCCTGGACAGGGAAGGGCTGGGGCCAACGTCCTGACTTTC
CASSPGQGRAGANVLTF
>NA|NA|TRBV30|TRBJ1-2
TGTGCCTGGAGCAAAGAGACAGGATTCTATGGCTACACCTTC
CAWSKETGFYGYTF
>NA|NA|TRBV21-1|TRBJ1-2
TGTGCCAGCAGTAGTCCCTGGACTATCTATGGCTACACCTTC
CASSSPWTIYGYTF
>NA|NA|TRBV7-2|TRBJ1-5
TGTGCCAGCAGCTTAGGAGGCACCAATCAGCCCCAGCATTTT
CASSLGGTNQPQHF
>TRBD1|NA|TRBV28|TRBJ1-4
TGTGCCAGCAGCGAAGGGGGCTGGACTAATGAAAAACTGTTTTTT
CASSEGGWTNEKLFF
>NA|NA|TRBV7-9|TRBJ1-1
TGTGCCAGCAGTTCCGGGGGAGGGTGGGAGATGAACACTGAAGCTTTCTTT
CASSSGGGWEMNTEAFF
>TRBD2|once|TRBV4-2|TRBJ2-7
TGTGCCAGCAGCCAAGATCGTCTAGCGGGAGCCGGGGACTACGAGCAGTACTTC
CASSQDRLAGAGDYEQYF
>TRBD2|NA|TRBV25-1|TRBJ2-3
TGTGCCAGCAGTGATGGAACCGGGACTAGGACAGATACGCAGTATTTT
CASSDGTGTRTDTQYF
>TRBD2|once|TRBV5-8|TRBJ2-7
TGTGCCAGCAGCGACCCGACTAGCGGCCCTCGGGAGCAGTACTTC
CASSDPTSGPREQYF
>TRBD1|NA|TRBV29-1|TRBJ2-1
TGCAGCGTTGACTATGGGGACAGGGGTGAGCAGTTCTTC
CSVDYGDRGEQFF
>TRBD2|NA|TRBV4-3|TRBJ2-1
TGCGCCAGCAGCCAAGAGTCTTGGCTAGCGGGAACCAATGAGCAGTTCTTC
CASSQESWLAGTNEQFF
>NA|once|TRBV10-2|TRBJ2-1
TGCGCCAGCAGTGGAACTTACGGCTCCTACAATGAGCAGTTCTTC
CASSGTYGSYNEQFF
>TRBD1|NA|TRBV5-1|TRBJ1-2
TGCGCCAGCAGCTTGGACAGCGCCACAGGGGGCCACTATGGCTACACCTTC
CASSLDSATGGHYGYTF
>TRBD1|NA|TRBV6-1|TRBJ2-5
TGTGCCAGCAGTGAAGCTACAGGGGTGGGACAAGAGACCCAGTACTTC
CASSEATGVGQETQYF
>NA|NA|TRBV6-1|TRBJ1-6
TGTGCCAGCAGTGACCTCAGCTCCTATAATTCACCCCTCCACTTT
CASSDLSSYNSPLHF
>NA|NA|TRBV6-1|TRBJ2-2
TGTGCCAGCAGCGTCAGGGTTACCGGGGAGCTGTTTTTT
CASSVRVTGELFF
>TRBD2|few|TRBV6-4|TRBJ2-1
TGTGCCAGCAGTGACTCGATGGCGGGGGGACACAATGAGCAGTTCTTC
CASSDSMAGGHNEQFF
>TRBD1|NA|TRBV7-9|TRBJ1-2
TGTGCCAGCAGCTCAGGGGGACGTGGCTACACCTTC
CASSSGGRGYTF
>TRBD1|NA|TRBV19|TRBJ2-7
TGTGCCAGTAGTACAGACAGGGAATCGAACGAGCAGTACTTC
CASSTDRESNEQYF
>NA|NA|TRBV30|TRBJ1-2
TGTGCCTGGAGTGCCGACTTGTATTATGGCTACACCTTC
CAWSADLYYGYTF
>NA|NA|TRBV6-5|TRBJ1-1
TGTGCCAGCAGTTACGGGGGCTTGAACACTGAAGCTTTCTTT
CASSYGGLNTEAFF
>NA|NA|TRBV6-1|TRBJ1-1
TGTGCCAGCAGTGACAGGTCCCGAAACCCTTTCTTT
CASSDRSRNPFF
>NA|NA|TRBV27|TRBJ2-2
TGTGCCAGCAGTAGAGCCGACAGGAGAAACACCGGGGAGCTGTTTTTT
CASSRADRRNTGELFF
>NA|once|TRBV19|TRBJ2-5
TGTGCCAGCCCCCCTAGATCAGGGTTGGGGGAGACCCAGTACTTC
CASPPRSGLGETQYF
>TRBD1|NA|TRBV27|TRBJ2-7
TGTGCCAGCAGCCACCTTGGGACAGGGTTGATCGAGCAGTACTTC
CASSHLGTGLIEQYF
>TRBD1|NA|TRBV28|TRBJ1-5
TGTGCCAGCAGAACCCGACAGGGTCGTCAGCATTTT
CASRTRQGRQHF
>NA|NA|TRBV28|TRBJ1-1
TGTGCCAGCAGTTTAGCACAGGGAGAAGCTTTCTTT
CASSLAQGEAFF
>TRBD2|NA|TRBV9|TRBJ2-1
TGTGCCAGCAGCGGACGTGTAGCGGGGGCCTCCTACAATGAGCAGTTCTTC
CASSGRVAGASYNEQFF
>NA|NA|TRBV9|TRBJ2-3
TGTGCCAGCAGCGTAGTCGGGGGACGAGCAGATACGCAGTATTTT
CASSVVGGRADTQYF
>NA|NA|TRBV6-5|TRBJ1-2
TGTGCCAGCAACGGGGGCTATGGCTACACCTTC
CASNGGYGYTF
>TRBD1|NA|TRBV18|TRBJ1-4
TGTGCCAGCTCACTCGGACAGGGGCCAAATGAAAAACTGTTTTTT
CASSLGQGPNEKLFF
>TRBD2|NA|TRBV6-5|TRBJ2-7
TGTGCCAGCAGTTACTCATCGACTAGCGGGGGGTACGAGCAGTACTTC
CASSYSSTSGGYEQYF
>NA|NA|TRBV7-2|TRBJ2-1
TGTGCCAGCAGCTTAAGCGGCGCCGACATATTGTTGTTCTTC
CASSLSGADILLFF
>TRBD1|NA|TRBV28|TRBJ1-2
TGTGCCAGCAGTTTGTCCGGGACAGGGACCTATGGCTACACCTTC
CASSLSGTGTYGYTF
>TRBD1|NA|TRBV2|TRBJ2-7
TGTGCCAGCAGCGGGACAGAGTCCTACGAGCAGTACTTC
CASSGTESYEQYF
>TRBD2|NA|TRBV6-1|TRBJ2-1
TGTGCCAGCAGTGGCACTAGCGGGGGTAACAATGAGCAGTTCTTC
CASSGTSGGNNEQFF
>NA|once|TRBV11-2|TRBJ2-2
TGTGCCAGCAGCTACACGAACACCGGGGAGCTGTTTTTT
CASSYTNTGELFF
>TRBD2|NA|TRBV5-1|TRBJ2-5
TGCGCCAGCAGCTTGATCAGACCTTCTAGCGGGGAGACCCAGTACTTC
CASSLIRPSSGETQYF
>TRBD1|NA|TRBV4-2|TRBJ2-6
TGTGCCAGCAGCCAAGAACAGGGGGGTAGCTCTGGGGCCAACGTCCTGACTTTC
CASSQEQGGSSGANVLTF
>NA|NA|TRBV6-5|TRBJ1-1
TGTGCCAGCAGCCACGGGGCGGGGACTGAAGCTTTCTTT
CASSHGAGTEAFF
>TRBD2|NA|TRBV5-1|TRBJ2-5
TGCGCCAGCAGCTTGGGGGCCGGGGGGGCCCGGGAGACCCAGTACTTC
CASSLGAGGARETQYF
>NA|once|TRBV4-1|TRBJ2-2
TGCGCCAGCAGCCAAGATACGGCAGGGGCCGGGGAGCTGTTTTTT
CASSQDTAGAGELFF
>TRBD1|NA|TRBV6-1|TRBJ2-5
TGTGCCAGCAGTTTCCGGACAGGGGCTGGGGAGACCCAGTACTTC
CASSFRTGAGETQYF
>NA|NA|TRBV6-6|TRBJ2-2
TGTGCCAGCAGCCGGACATACACCGGGGAGCTGTTTTTT
CASSRTYTGELFF
>TRBD1|NA|TRBV4-1|TRBJ1-5
TGCGCCAGCAGCCGGGGACAGGGCAATCAGCCCCAGCATTTT
CASSRGQGNQPQHF
>NA|NA|TRBV4-1|TRBJ2-1
TGCGCCAGCAGCCAAGTTGTAGCGGCTCTGTCCTACAATGAGCAGTTCTTC
CASSQVVAALSYNEQFF
>NA|NA|TRBV6-5|TRBJ2-7
TGTGCCAGCAGTCCCCAGGGGTTCCACGAGCAGTACTTC
CASSPQGFHEQYF
>TRBD1|NA|TRBV11-2|TRBJ2-7
TGTGCCAGCAGCCTAGACAGGGGCCACTACGAGCAGTACTTC
CASSLDRGHYEQYF
>TRBD1|NA|TRBV27|TRBJ2-1
TGTGCCAGCAGTTGGGGGACAGAGGACAATGAGCAGTTCTTC
CASSWGTEDNEQFF
>NA|NA|TRBV10-1|TRBJ1-1
TGCGCCAGCACCTCTGGACAGAACACTGAAGCTTTCTTT
CASTSGQNTEAFF
>NA|once|TRBV5-1|TRBJ1-1
TGCGCCAGCAGCCGGGGTACCATGAACACTGAAGCTTTCTTT
CASSRGTMNTEAFF
>TRBD1|NA|TRBV25-1|TRBJ2-7
TGTGCCAGCAGTGACCCGGGACAGGGAGGATTATACGAGCAGTACTTC
CASSDPGQGGLYEQYF
>TRBD1|few|TRBV19|TRBJ2-7
TGTGCCAGTAGTCTCGGACAGGTGGGGGCCTACGAGCAGTACTTC
CASSLGQVGAYEQYF
>TRBD2|NA|TRBV30|TRBJ2-5
TGTGCCTGGAGTTACGACGGACTAGCGGGGGGGGAGACCCAGTACTTC
CAWSYDGLAGGETQYF
>NA|NA|TRBV9|TRBJ1-5
TGTGCCAGCAGCGGAGGACAGATCAATCAGCCCCAGCATTTT
CASSGGQINQPQHF
>TRBD1|NA|TRBV2|TRBJ1-5
TGTGCCAGCAGTGGGCGGGCAGGGGGGAATCAGCCCCAGCATTTT
CASSGRAGGNQPQHF